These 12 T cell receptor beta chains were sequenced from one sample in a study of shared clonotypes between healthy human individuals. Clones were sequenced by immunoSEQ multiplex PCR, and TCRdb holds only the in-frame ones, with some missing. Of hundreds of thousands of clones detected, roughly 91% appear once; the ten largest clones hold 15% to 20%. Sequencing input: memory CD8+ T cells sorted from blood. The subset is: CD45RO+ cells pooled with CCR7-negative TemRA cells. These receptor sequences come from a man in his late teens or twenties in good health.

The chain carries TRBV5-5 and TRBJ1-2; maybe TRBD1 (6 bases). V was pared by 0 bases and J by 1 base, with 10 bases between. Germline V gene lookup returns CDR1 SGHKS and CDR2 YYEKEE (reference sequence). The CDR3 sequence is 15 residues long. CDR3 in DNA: TGTGCCAGCAGCTTGGTGCAGGGGAGTAACTATGGCTACACCTTC. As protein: CASSLVQGSNYGYTF.

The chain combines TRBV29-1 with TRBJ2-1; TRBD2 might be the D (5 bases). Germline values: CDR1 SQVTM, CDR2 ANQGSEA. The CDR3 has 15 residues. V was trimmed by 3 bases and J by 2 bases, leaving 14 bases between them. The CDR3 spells CSVDQVGAPYNEQFF. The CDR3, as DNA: TGCAGCGTTGACCAGGTGGGAGCCCCCTACAATGAGCAGTTCTTC.

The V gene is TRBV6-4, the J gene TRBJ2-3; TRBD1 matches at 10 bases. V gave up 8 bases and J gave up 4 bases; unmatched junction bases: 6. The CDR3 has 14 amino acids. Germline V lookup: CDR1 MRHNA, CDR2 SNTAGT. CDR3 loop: CASGDRGEPDTQYF. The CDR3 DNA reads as TGTGCCAGCGGGGACAGGGGAGAGCCAGATACGCAGTATTTT.

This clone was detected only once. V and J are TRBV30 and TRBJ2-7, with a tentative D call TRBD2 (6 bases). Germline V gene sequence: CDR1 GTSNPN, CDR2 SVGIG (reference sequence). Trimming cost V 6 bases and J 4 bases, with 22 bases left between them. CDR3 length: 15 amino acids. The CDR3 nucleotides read TGTGCCTGTAAACCCCCGGAGGGCCTTATATACGAGCAGTACTTC. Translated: CACKPPEGLIYEQYF.

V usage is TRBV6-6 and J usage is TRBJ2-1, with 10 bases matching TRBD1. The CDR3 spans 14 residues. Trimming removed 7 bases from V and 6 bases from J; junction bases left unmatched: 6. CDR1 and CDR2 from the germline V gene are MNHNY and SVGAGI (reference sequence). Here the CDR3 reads CASIFGDRGNEQFF. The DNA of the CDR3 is TGTGCCAGCATCTTCGGGGACAGGGGCAATGAGCAGTTCTTC.

DNA of the CDR3: TGTGCCAGCAGTGCGACAGGGGCCTACGAGCAGTACTTC. Translated, it gives CASSATGAYEQYF. The chain joins TRBV27 to TRBJ2-7, with 8 nucleotides matching TRBD1. The germline CDR1 and CDR2 sequences are MNHEY and SMNVEV (reference sequence). CDR3 length: 13 residues. The ends lost 5 bases at V and 2 bases at J; junction bases unmatched: 2.

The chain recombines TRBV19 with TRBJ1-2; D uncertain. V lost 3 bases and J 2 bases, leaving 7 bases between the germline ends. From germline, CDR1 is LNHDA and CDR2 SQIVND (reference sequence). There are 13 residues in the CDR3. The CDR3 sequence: CASSMTENYGYTF. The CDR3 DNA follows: TGTGCCAGTAGTATGACGGAGAACTATGGCTACACCTTC.

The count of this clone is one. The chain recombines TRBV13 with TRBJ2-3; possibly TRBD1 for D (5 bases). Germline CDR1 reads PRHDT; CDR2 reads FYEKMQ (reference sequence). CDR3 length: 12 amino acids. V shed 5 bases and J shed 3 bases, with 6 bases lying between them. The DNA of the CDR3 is TGTGCCAGCAGCCAGGGTACAGATACGCAGTATTTT. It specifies CASSQGTDTQYF.

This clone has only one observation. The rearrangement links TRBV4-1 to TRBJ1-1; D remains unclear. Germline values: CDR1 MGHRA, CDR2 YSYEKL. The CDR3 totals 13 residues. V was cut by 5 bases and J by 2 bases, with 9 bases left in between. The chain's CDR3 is CASSWTENTEAFF. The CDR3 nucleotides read TGCGCCAGCAGCTGGACCGAAAACACTGAAGCTTTCTTT.

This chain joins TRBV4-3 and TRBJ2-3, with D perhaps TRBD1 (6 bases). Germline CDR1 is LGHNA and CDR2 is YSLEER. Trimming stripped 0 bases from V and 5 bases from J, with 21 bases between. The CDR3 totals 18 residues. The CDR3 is CASSQDLMFEGEIDTQYF. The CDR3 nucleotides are TGCGCCAGCAGCCAAGATCTAATGTTTGAGGGGGAGATAGATACGCAGTATTTT.

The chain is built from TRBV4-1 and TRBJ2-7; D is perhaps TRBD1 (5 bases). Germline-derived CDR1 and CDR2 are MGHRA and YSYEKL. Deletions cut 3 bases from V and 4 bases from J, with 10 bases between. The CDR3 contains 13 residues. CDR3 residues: CASSQIRDYEQYF. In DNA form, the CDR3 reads TGCGCCAGCAGCCAGATCAGGGATTACGAGCAGTACTTC.

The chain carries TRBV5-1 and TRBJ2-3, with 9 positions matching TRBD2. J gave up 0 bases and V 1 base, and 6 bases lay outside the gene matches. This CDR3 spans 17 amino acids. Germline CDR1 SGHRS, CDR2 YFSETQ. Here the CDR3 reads CASSLRTSVPSTDTQYF. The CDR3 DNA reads TGCGCCAGCAGCTTGAGGACTAGCGTCCCTAGCACAGATACGCAGTATTTT.